This T cell receptor beta chain was found in a study of control samples from healthy donors and cancer patients. Generated by immunoSEQ multiplex PCR, the TCRdb table keeps only in-frame clones and is missing some. The listing records about 210,000 clones. The V gene end was trimmed by 3 bases and the J gene end by 6 bases; junction bases not matched to a gene: 11. CDR1 is LGHNA and CDR2 is YNFKEQ in the germline V gene. The CDR3 has 18 residues. The gene calls are TRBV4-2 and TRBJ2-3; 14 nucleotides line up with TRBD2. The TCR was taken from a woman between 25 and 40 years old in good health. Sequenced: blood. CDR3 nucleotides: TGTGCCAGCAGCCAGGCCAAGACTAGCGGGGGGGCCCGCGATACGCAGTATTTT. Its protein is CASSQAKTSGGARDTQYF.